This TCR beta chain was profiled in a study of cytomegalovirus exposure and HLA in healthy donors. Amplification used 60 Vbeta primers and 13 Jbeta primers. The table came from immunoSEQ multiplex PCR; TCRdb's copy has only in-frame clones and leaves some out. This table holds 150,000 to 200,000 clones, around 78% found once. Turning to this clone: No antigen is known for it.

The CDR3 has 15 amino acids. Germline values: CDR1 MNHEY, CDR2 SVGAGI. V lost 6 bases, J lost 2 bases, and 6 bases stayed unmatched. Regarding the study as a whole: Earlier analysis yielded a pattern in which most TCR beta V segments were productive about 90% or about 30% of the time. Rarity marked most TCR sequences, yet some public TCRs occurred in many donors. It was likely that a cluster of highly shared sequence variants was a sequencing artifact.

The study sampled nominally healthy donors, though unrecorded immune exposures were likely. The TCR comes from a woman between 35 and 50 years old in good health and CMV-seronegative. The chain is built from TRBV6-5 and TRBJ2-7; 11 bases agree with TRBD2. The sample was PBMCs. The CDR3 region is CASRAGLADPYEQYF. The CDR3 DNA is TGTGCCAGCAGAGCGGGACTAGCGGATCCCTACGAGCAGTACTTC.